This T cell receptor beta chain emerged from a study of identifying expanded T cells in peripheral blood (dated by TCRdb to the late 2010s). About the full investigation: Technical replicates were generated by sequencing separate aliquots of the same genomic DNA pool, with four replicates compared pairwise. The full study reports these points: In all healthy donors, the variance in clone template counts between samples taken around two weeks apart rose significantly as total template count increased. The authors expected that biological variance in healthy repertoires might rise further over much longer intervals, such as months to years. The binomial model flagged approximately 1.2 differentially abundant clones between technical replicates, compared with approximately 16 over around 2 weeks and 18 to 20 over around 4 weeks. Both the number of clones called differentially abundant and the false-positive rate were significantly reduced by the beta-binomial model across all healthy-donor time intervals.

No immune events such as infections were documented for the healthy donors during the collection period. Healthy-donor blood repertoires served as a training cohort to calibrate time-dependent variance in a beta-binomial model of T-cell clone differential abundance. There were some ten healthy donors in the training cohort, of whom 3 were female and 7 were male. Donor ages ranged from roughly 29 to 64 years, with an average of approximately 43 years. Whole blood, obtained from a commercial supplier, was collected from each healthy donor at three time points spaced approximately two weeks apart. For immunosequencing, genomic DNA was extracted from unsorted whole blood. The immunoSEQ Assay, which relies on bias-controlled multiplex PCR amplification of genomic DNA, was used to profile TCRbeta CDR3 regions. Per the original workflow: To quantify the absolute abundance of each unique TCRbeta CDR3 region, the sequences were collapsed and filtered. Differential abundance was tested with two models: a binomial (Fisher-equivalent) model and a beta-binomial model that adds time-dependent variance fitted from healthy donors. Clones with fewer than 5 combined templates were removed, and differential abundance was called for clones with a Benjamini-Hochberg FDR below 0.01. Using the form v = (b*log(k)+a)^2, the beta-binomial variance was modeled as a function of the total template count across the two samples. The table was pulled from immuneACCESS by TCRdb, which kept in-frame rearrangements only. Such tables lose some clones; where checked, under half of the loss comes from unresolved V genes, and the rest has no known cause. D and trimming come from the DNA, and the V and J calls and clone size come from that table. The sample table records about 86,000 clones; approximately 81% of these occur just once. Jointly, the top ten make up roughly 4.1% of the sample.

The germline V gene supplies CDR1 SGHTA and CDR2 FQGNSA. From cysteine to phenylalanine, the CDR3 is 14 amino acids long. Just CDR3 DNA is preserved here, 42 bases in frame from base 1. A distance of 16 bases separates the germline ends of V and J, which lose 5 bases and 8 bases respectively. Regarding this clone: What antigen it recognizes has not been identified. Nothing much larger sits one base from this clone, and base qualities are not available.

This TCR derives from a person between 18 and 70 years old in good health. The sample comprised blood. The chain couples TRBV7-2 to TRBJ1-5; the best D guess is TRBD1, with 5 bases matching. The CDR3 reads as follows: CASSIDSNLKPQHF. The DNA sequence is given as TGTGCCAGCAGCATCGACAGTAACCTAAAGCCCCAGCATTTT.